This note documents a single T cell receptor beta chain sequence. This specimen belongs to a study of Ad26.COV2.S vaccination and SARS-CoV-2 variants. Treatment specified: about 20 received Ad26.COV2.S at low or high dose, single or two shots; 5 received placebo; per-sample allocation not given. It was on day 63 after the first vaccine or placebo injection that samples were taken. TCRdb keeps only in-frame clones here, not all; method: immunoSEQ multiplex PCR. The sample has 350,000 to 450,000 clones, under 90% seen once. Germline V gene lookup returns CDR1 SGDLS and CDR2 YYNGEE. Trimming cost V 0 bases and J 0 bases; bases outside gene matches: 3. The CDR3 runs 17 residues.

This chain links TRBV9 with TRBJ2-3; 11 nucleotides agree with TRBD2. The TCR comes from a person aged 18 to 65 who received the Ad26.COV2.S COVID-19 vaccine or a placebo. The sample in question was peripheral blood, obtained in a trial of Ad26.COV2.S vaccine versus placebo. The CDR3 sequence: CASSVGVAGGSTDTQYF. Here the CDR3 DNA reads TGTGCCAGCAGCGTAGGAGTAGCGGGAGGGAGCACAGATACGCAGTATTTT.